This T cell receptor (beta chain) originates from a study of T-cell memory formation after mild COVID-19. General study points: Contracting CD4+ clones were located mainly in CM and EM, and CD8+ clones in EMRA. Some clones that responded turned up in pre-infection memory, which suggests that cross-reactive memory joined in. While clones contracting from day 15 to 85 were balanced between CD4 and CD8, later expanders leaned CD4+.

This clonotype came up a few times. As yet, its antigen is unknown. It was 5'RACE with constant-segment primers that produced the TCR alpha and TCR beta cDNA libraries, which carried sample barcodes and UMIs. TCRdb processed the 5' RACE reads anew with MiXCR; each CDR3 protein has one entry. The table lists around 300,000 distinct CDR3 sequences, approximately 13% of them singletons. Losses at the gene ends were 3 bases for V and 3 bases for J; bases not matched to a gene: 8. This CDR3 contains 14 residues. Germline CDR1 reads GTSNPN; CDR2 reads SVGIG (reference sequence). Sequencing was carried out using PBMCs or a T cell subset sorted from them (not recorded which). This receptor was identified in a man between 18 and 29 years old who had mild COVID-19 (a few samples of this study predate the infection). Cell type and time point are not known. The chain joins TRBV30 to TRBJ2-7; TRBD2 matches at 7 bases. The CDR3 spells CAWRASGGSYEQYF. The CDR3 nucleotides read TGTGCCTGGAGGGCTAGCGGTGGGAGCTACGAGCAGTACTTC.